This T cell receptor (beta chain) was found in a study of PD-1 blockade in classical Hodgkin lymphoma. General observations from the study: Patients starting nivolumab less than 1 year after ASCT had lower diversity and were excluded from later analyses. Baseline diversity resembling that of newly diagnosed patients was seen in complete responders. Reports indicated that newly diagnosed patients had lower baseline TCR diversity than healthy donors did. CD4+ but not CD8+ TCR diversity rose significantly by C4D1.

The V gene lost 1 base and the J gene lost 1 base, with 15 bases spanning the gap. CDR1 is SGHRS, CDR2 YFSETQ, per germline. The length of the CDR3 is 16 residues. Indicated time point: cycle 4 day 1 (C4D1), after less than 7 weeks of nivolumab. In every patient, relapse followed autologous stem cell transplantation, while exposure to brentuximab vedotin differed. Details on this clone: Its antigen is still unknown.

This table comes from immunoSEQ multiplex PCR, and its TCRdb copy is limited to in-frame clones, with some not included. The profile shows tens of thousands of clones, approximately 78% of them singletons. The receptor comes from a human donor with classical Hodgkin lymphoma. The chain recombines TRBV5-1 with TRBJ2-7; D perhaps matches TRBD2 (6 bases). The specimen comprised peripheral blood mononuclear cells (PBMCs), sampled before the fourth cycle of nivolumab. CDR3 residues: CASSLSGVPASYEQYF. The CDR3, as DNA: TGCGCCAGCAGCTTGTCGGGGGTTCCGGCTTCCTACGAGCAGTACTTC.